This T cell receptor beta chain originates from a study of identical twins. Study-wide results and caveats: Twins shared out-of-frame alpha sequences with excess low generation probability. Out-of-frame TCR alpha sharing in monozygotic twins exceeded recombination model predictions.

MiXCR, run by TCRdb on the 5' RACE reads, gives a single entry per CDR3 protein. The sample contains approximately 230,000 distinct CDR3 sequences, more than 13% of which appear only once. Germline V gene lookup returns CDR1 SGDLS and CDR2 YYNGEE. The CDR3 has 15 amino acids. Germline trimming cut 2 bases from V and 0 bases from J; bases unmatched to any gene: 2. This clonotype has more than one count but fewer than ten. Its specificity is unknown. The sample comprised memory (CD45RO+) T cells sorted from blood. V is TRBV9 and J is TRBJ1-2; the match to TRBD1 covers 9 bases. This clonotype originated in a woman younger than 35 in good health. The CDR3 region is CASSVDRGPNYGYTF. The CDR3 nucleotides read TGTGCCAGCAGCGTGGACAGGGGCCCTAACTATGGCTACACCTTC.